The 32 T cell receptor beta chains presented below share a single source sample, sequenced in a study of response to subunit inactivated influenza vaccine. TCRdb fed the RT-PCR reads into MiXCR, producing one record per CDR3 protein. Seen here are some 520,000 distinct CDR3 sequences, 16% observed once, and the top ten hold less than 4%. The source material was CD4+ T cells sorted from PBMCs, sampled roughly 24 months after vaccination. The receptors derive from a man aged 45 to 75 who received an inactivated influenza vaccine.

The chain employs TRBV18 and TRBJ2-5; D might be TRBD1 or TRBD2, each matching 5 bases. The CDR3 is 18 amino acids. CDR1 and CDR2 from the germline V gene are KGHSH and LQKENI. With 2 bases removed from V and 1 base from J, the gap between germline ends came to 20 bases. CDR3 amino acids: CASSPRSGGTGSQETQYF. CDR3 nucleotide sequence: TGTGCCAGCTCACCAAGGTCTGGGGGTACAGGCAGCCAAGAGACCCAGTACTTC.

This clonotype was detected only a few times. The chain recombines TRBV20-1 with TRBJ2-5, with TRBD1 identical over 10 bases. Germline-derived CDR1 and CDR2 are DFQATT and SNEGSKA (reference sequence). Trimming cost V 6 bases and J 5 bases; bases outside gene matches: 6. The CDR3 spans 13 residues. The CDR3 sequence: CSATRQGAETQYF. CDR3 DNA sequence: TGCAGTGCAACCAGACAGGGGGCGGAGACCCAGTACTTC.

The V and J genes are TRBV15 and TRBJ2-7, with 8 bases that match TRBD2. The trim removed 3 bases at V and 3 bases at J, leaving 7 bases unmatched. Germline CDR1 is LNHNV and CDR2 is YYDKDF (reference sequence). This CDR3 has 15 residues. The DNA for the CDR3 is TGTGCCACCAGCAGTGAGCGGGGGCCGTTCTACGAGCAGTACTTC. This encodes CATSSERGPFYEQYF.

The chain recombines TRBV25-1 with TRBJ2-1, with D possibly TRBD1 on 5 matching bases. Per germline, CDR1 MGHDK and CDR2 SYGVNS. V was trimmed by 4 bases and J by 4 bases, leaving 11 bases between them. This CDR3 contains 14 residues. The CDR3 DNA is TGTGCCAGCAGTGGACAGTCCCGATACAATGAGCAGTTCTTC. This sequence encodes CASSGQSRYNEQFF.

This clonotype was picked up a small number of times. The J gene is TRBJ1-6, the V gene TRBV15; D is possibly TRBD1 (6 bases). The CDR3 contains 14 residues. With 5 bases removed from V and 9 bases from J, the gap between germline ends came to 14 bases. Germline V CDR1 and CDR2: LNHNV, YYDKDF (reference sequence). CDR3 residues: CATSARDNFSPLHF. CDR3 DNA: TGTGCCACCAGCGCTCGGGACAACTTTTCACCCCTCCACTTT.

At least ten counts were recorded for this clonotype. The gene calls are TRBV3-1 and TRBJ2-1, with D perhaps TRBD1 (6 bases). CDR1 LGHDT and CDR2 YNNKEL come from the germline V gene (reference sequence). This CDR3 is built from 14 residues. V was trimmed by 5 bases and J by 3 bases, leaving 11 bases between them. CDR3 region: CASSIQGDYNEQFF. The CDR3, as DNA: TGTGCCAGCAGCATACAGGGAGACTACAATGAGCAGTTCTTC.

This clonotype appeared a few times. V is TRBV10-3 and J is TRBJ2-7, with D unresolved. CDR1 and CDR2 (germline): ENHRY, SYGVKD. V was cut by 6 bases and J by 4 bases, with 10 bases left in between. The CDR3 covers 12 residues. The CDR3 loop reads CAISQSRYEQYF. DNA of the CDR3: TGTGCCATCAGCCAATCTAGGTACGAGCAGTACTTC.

This clonotype occurred many times. A junction boundary mismatches the germline segment, possibly from a read error. The rearrangement uses TRBV12-3 or TRBV12-4 and TRBJ1-5, with D possibly being TRBD1 (6 bases). This CDR3 contains 14 residues. The CDR3 here is CASSLGGRGQPQHF. The CDR3 region has the DNA TGTGCCAGCAGCTTAGGGGGGCGCGGTCAGCCCCAGCATTTT.

The V gene is TRBV12-3 or TRBV12-4, the J gene TRBJ2-3, with 14 bases aligning to TRBD2. After removal of 4 bases from V and 6 bases from J, the junction contained 12 bases not matched to a gene. The CDR3 has 18 amino acids. CDR3 loop: CASSSTRRGLAGADTQYF. The CDR3 nucleotides read TGTGCCAGCAGTTCAACAAGGCGGGGACTAGCGGGGGCGGATACGCAGTATTTT.

This sequence joins TRBV5-1 and TRBJ2-2, with TRBD1 matching 7 bases. This CDR3 region has 16 residues. V shed 3 bases and J 10 bases; nucleotides not matched to a gene: 15. Per germline, CDR1 SGHRS and CDR2 YFSETQ. In DNA, the CDR3 is TGCGCCAGCAGCTCCAGACAGGGTCAATCTCCGGCGGAGCTGTTTTTT. Translation: CASSSRQGQSPAELFF. The whole variable domain, filled in from reference TRBV5-1 and TRBJ2-2, reads KAGVTQTPRYLIKTRGQQVTLSCSPISGHRSVSWYQQTPGQGLQFLFEYFSETQRNKGNFPGRFSGRQFSNSRSEMNVSTLELGDSALYLCASSSRQGQSPAELFFGEGSRLTVL.

This clonotype showed up just a few times. The chain uses TRBV30 and TRBJ1-2; D may be TRBD1 (5 bases). CDR3 length: 12 residues. Trimming took off 4 bases at V and 5 bases at J, with 11 bases between the two ends. Germline V gene data show CDR1 as GTSNPN and CDR2 as SVGIG (reference sequence). CDR3 amino acids: CAWTPGSYGYTF. The CDR3 nucleotides are TGTGCCTGGACCCCAGGGTCATATGGCTACACCTTC.

The chain joins TRBV4-1 to TRBJ2-1; 10 bases align to TRBD2. In germline, CDR1 is MGHRA, CDR2 YSYEKL. This CDR3 has 14 residues. With 6 bases clipped from V and 8 bases from J, the junction kept 7 bases outside the gene matches. The CDR3 DNA sequence: TGCGCCAGCAGAGGGACTAGCGCTGTCCATGAGCAGTTCTTC. It yields the protein CASRGTSAVHEQFF.

This clonotype was detected a few times. V and J are TRBV29-1 and TRBJ2-4; D possibly corresponds to TRBD2 (5 bases). The ends were cut back, 5 bases at V and 0 bases at J, with 11 bases in the middle. This CDR3 contains 14 residues. The germline V gene has CDR1 SQVTM and CDR2 ANQGSEA. The CDR3 reads CSVIPEVAKNIQYF. The CDR3, as DNA: TGCAGCGTTATCCCGGAGGTAGCCAAAAACATTCAGTACTTC.

This clonotype appeared a few times. V gene TRBV21-1 combines with J gene TRBJ2-4; TRBD1 is the table's D call, not checked against the DNA. TRBV21-1 is a listed pseudogene. This CDR3 spans 15 amino acids. CDR3 sequence (DNA): TGTGCCAGCACCCGGAAAACTCTAGCCAAAAACATTCAGTACTTC. Residues: CASTRKTLAKNIQYF.

The genes are TRBV4-3 and TRBJ1-4; D perhaps matches TRBD1 (6 bases). V shed 1 base and J shed 8 bases, with 17 bases lying between them. CDR3 length: 16 residues. Per the germline V gene, CDR1 is LGHNA and CDR2 is YSLEER. In nucleotides, the CDR3 is TGCGCCAGCAGCCAAGTAACAGGGAATTTAGCGGAAAAACTGTTTTTT. Its translation: CASSQVTGNLAEKLFF.

The chain joins TRBV5-6 to TRBJ2-3; 7 bases map to TRBD2. The germline V gene encodes CDR1 SGHDT and CDR2 YYEEEE. V lost 4 bases, J lost 6 bases, and 8 bases stayed unmatched. The CDR3 runs to 14 residues. The CDR3: CASSAGLPCDTQYF. The CDR3 DNA reads as TGTGCCAGCAGCGCGGGACTACCCTGCGATACGCAGTATTTT.

This clonotype was counted once. The chain combines TRBV12-3 or TRBV12-4 with TRBJ1-5; D perhaps matches TRBD1 (5 bases). The CDR3 loop spans 17 amino acids. Trimming left V 6 bases short and J 0 bases short, with 18 bases between. In DNA, the CDR3 is TGTGCCAGCAGCTGGGCACAGGAAACCTATAGCAATCAGCCCCAGCATTTT. Its protein is CASSWAQETYSNQPQHF.

This clonotype was counted between two and nine times. One junction end disagrees with the germline gene, perhaps due to a read error. The rearrangement uses TRBV3-1 and TRBJ2-2; D is unresolved. Per the germline V gene, CDR1 is LGHDT and CDR2 is YNNKEL (reference sequence). CDR3 length: 16 residues. The CDR3 sequence is CASSQGRQYGTGELFF. The CDR3 region has the DNA TGTGCCAGCAGTCAAGGACGGCAGTACGGCACCGGGGAGCTGTTTTTT.

This clonotype was found many times. The genes are TRBV29-1 and TRBJ1-1; weak D call: TRBD1 (5 bases). The CDR3 length is 13 residues. Deletions cut 6 bases from V and 1 base from J, with 12 bases between. Germline CDR1 SQVTM, CDR2 ANQGSEA. The CDR3 bases are TGCAGCGTACAAACAGGAACGAACACTGAAGCTTTCTTT. This sequence encodes CSVQTGTNTEAFF.

The chain combines TRBV3-1 with TRBJ2-1, with D tentatively TRBD2 (6 bases). The CDR3 spans 15 residues. Germline V gene sequence: CDR1 LGHDT, CDR2 YNNKEL (reference sequence). The V gene lost 1 base and the J gene lost 6 bases, with 13 bases spanning the gap. CDR3 region: CASSQGRERGNEQFF. The CDR3 DNA reads TGTGCCAGCAGCCAAGGTCGGGAGAGAGGCAATGAGCAGTTCTTC.

The V gene is TRBV20-1, the J gene TRBJ2-7; 7 nucleotides match TRBD2. The germline gives CDR1 DFQATT, CDR2 SNEGSKA (reference sequence). The CDR3 is 13 amino acids. Trimming removed 7 bases from V and 4 bases from J; junction bases left unmatched: 10. In DNA, the CDR3 is TGCAGTGTTGTTCCCGGGACTAAATACGAGCAGTACTTC. It encodes CSVVPGTKYEQYF.

The chain combines TRBV6-5 with TRBJ2-1; D gene ambiguous. This CDR3 region has 15 residues. Trimming removed 6 bases at V and 0 bases at J, with 12 bases between. Per germline, CDR1 MNHEY and CDR2 SVGAGI. The CDR3: CASRVSRVSYNEQFF. The CDR3 DNA follows: TGTGCCAGCAGGGTCTCGAGAGTCTCCTACAATGAGCAGTTCTTC.

The genes are TRBV5-1 and TRBJ1-4; D is possibly TRBD1 (6 bases). V was clipped by 3 bases and J by 8 bases, with 14 bases between them. Germline CDR1 and CDR2: SGHRS and YFSETQ. The CDR3 runs 14 residues. CDR3 nucleotides: TGCGCCAGCAGCTCTACAGGGAGGCAGGAAAAACTGTTTTTT. Encoded protein: CASSSTGRQEKLFF.

This clonotype has just a few counts. The chain joins TRBV15 to TRBJ2-7, with D perhaps assigned TRBD1 or TRBD2 (6 bases each). Looked up from germline, CDR1 is LNHNV and CDR2 is YYDKDF (reference sequence). V was cut by 0 bases and J by 2 bases, with 14 bases left in between. The CDR3 length is 16 residues. The CDR3, as DNA: TGTGCCACCAGCAGAGATAATAGGGGGGAGACCTACGAGCAGTACTTC. Amino acids: CATSRDNRGETYEQYF. Complete variable domain (other parts from reference TRBV15 and TRBJ2-7): DAMVIQNPRYQVTQFGKPVTLSCSQTLNHNVMYWYQQKSSQAPKLLFHYYDKDFNNEADTPDNFQSRRPNTSFCFLDIRSPGLGDTAMYLCATSRDNRGETYEQYFGPGTRLTVT.

The chain recombines TRBV6-1 with TRBJ2-2; 10 nucleotides match TRBD2. CDR3 size: 15 residues. Germline-derived CDR1 and CDR2 are MNHNS and SASEGT. V trimming: 5 bases; J trimming: 4 bases; junction bases outside the gene matches: 4. CDR3 residues: CASSPLAGTTGELFF. In nucleotides, the CDR3 is TGTGCCAGCAGTCCACTAGCGGGAACCACCGGGGAGCTGTTTTTT.

The V and J genes are TRBV12-3 or TRBV12-4 and TRBJ1-1, with D maybe TRBD1 (5 bases). The CDR3 is 14 amino acids. Trimming removed 4 bases from V and 2 bases from J, with 11 bases in between. CDR3 amino acids: CASSWTGGNTEAFF. The CDR3 coding sequence is TGTGCCAGCAGTTGGACCGGGGGAAACACTGAAGCTTTCTTT.

This clonotype was found a few times. V is TRBV7-8 and J is TRBJ2-6; 7 bases map to TRBD1. The CDR3 spans 20 residues. With 0 bases clipped from V and 0 bases from J, the junction kept 11 bases outside the gene matches. In germline, CDR1 is SGHVS, CDR2 FQNEAQ. DNA of the CDR3: TGTGCCAGCAGCTTAGCGAGTTCCGGGACAGACTTCTCTGGGGCCAACGTCCTGACTTTC. It is translated as CASSLASSGTDFSGANVLTF.

This clonotype was counted only a few times. The CDR3: CSVLLTSGRSSYNEQFF. The CDR3 nucleotides are TGCAGCGTCCTTCTGACTAGCGGGAGGAGCTCCTACAATGAGCAGTTCTTC. The V and J genes are TRBV29-1 and TRBJ2-1; TRBD2 matches at 13 bases. Germline V gene lookup returns CDR1 SQVTM and CDR2 ANQGSEA. Trimming took 6 bases from V and 0 from J; bases not matched to a gene: 8. CDR3 length equals 17 residues.

The rearrangement uses TRBV19 and TRBJ2-7; 7 bases line up with TRBD1. Germline V CDR1 and CDR2: LNHDA, SQIVND (reference sequence). V lost 5 bases, J lost 4 bases, and 11 bases stayed unmatched. The CDR3 has 15 residues. The CDR3 sequence is CASSLQTGWRYEQYF. The CDR3 bases are TGTGCCAGTAGTCTCCAGACAGGGTGGAGGTACGAGCAGTACTTC. The full variable domain, in which reference TRBV19 and TRBJ2-7 provide the parts outside the CDR3, is DGGITQSPKYLFRKEGQNVTLSCEQNLNHDAMYWYRQDPGQGLRLIYYSQIVNDFQKGDIAEGYSVSREKKESFPLTVTSAQKNPTAFYLCASSLQTGWRYEQYFGPGTRLTVT.

In regard to this clonotype: The junction shows a germline mismatch at one end, possibly a read error. The J gene is TRBJ2-1, the V gene TRBV4-3; D remains unclear. The CDR3 totals 15 residues. The germline V gene encodes CDR1 LGHNA and CDR2 YSLEER. CDR3 region: CASSQGFALYDEQFF. Written as DNA, the CDR3 is TGCGCCAGCAGCCAGGGGTTTGCCCTCTACGATGAGCAGTTCTTC.

This clonotype has more than one count but fewer than ten. The chain is built from TRBV6-1 and TRBJ2-7, with a tentative D call TRBD1 (6 bases). Trimming pared 4 bases from V and 0 bases from J, leaving 13 bases between. The CDR3 length is 15 residues. Germline lookup yields CDR1 MNHNS and CDR2 SASEGT. The CDR3 region is CASSGKTGSSYEQYF. CDR3 bases: TGTGCCAGCAGTGGCAAAACAGGGAGCTCCTACGAGCAGTACTTC.

V usage is TRBV19 and J usage is TRBJ2-3; tentatively, D is TRBD1 (5 bases). CDR1 and CDR2 from the germline V gene are LNHDA and SQIVND (reference sequence). V lost 7 bases and J lost 6, with 11 bases in between. The CDR3 has 12 residues. CDR3 region: CASTGLRDTQYF. For the CDR3, the DNA is TGTGCCAGTACAGGGTTACGGGATACGCAGTATTTT.